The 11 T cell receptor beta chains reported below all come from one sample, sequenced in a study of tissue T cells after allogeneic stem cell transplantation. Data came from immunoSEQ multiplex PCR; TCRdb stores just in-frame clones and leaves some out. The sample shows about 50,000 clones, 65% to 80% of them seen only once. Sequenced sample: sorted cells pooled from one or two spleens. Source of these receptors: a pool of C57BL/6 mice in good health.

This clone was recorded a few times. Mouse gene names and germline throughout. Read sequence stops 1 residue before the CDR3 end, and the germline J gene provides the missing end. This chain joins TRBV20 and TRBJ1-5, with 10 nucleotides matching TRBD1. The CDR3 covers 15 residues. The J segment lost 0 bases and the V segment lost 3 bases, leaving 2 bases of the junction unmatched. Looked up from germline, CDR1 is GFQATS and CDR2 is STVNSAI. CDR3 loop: CGASDRGHNNQAPLF. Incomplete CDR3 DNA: TGTGGTGCTAGTGACAGGGGGCATAACAACCAGGCTCCGCTT.

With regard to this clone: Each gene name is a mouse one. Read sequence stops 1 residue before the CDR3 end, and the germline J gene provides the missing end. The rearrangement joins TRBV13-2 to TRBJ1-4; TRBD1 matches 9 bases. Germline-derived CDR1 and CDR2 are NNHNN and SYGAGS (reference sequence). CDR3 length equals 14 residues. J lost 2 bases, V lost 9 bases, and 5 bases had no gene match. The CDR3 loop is CATTGTGSNERLFF. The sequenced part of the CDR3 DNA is TGTGCCACCACCGGGACAGGGTCCAACGAAAGATTATTT.

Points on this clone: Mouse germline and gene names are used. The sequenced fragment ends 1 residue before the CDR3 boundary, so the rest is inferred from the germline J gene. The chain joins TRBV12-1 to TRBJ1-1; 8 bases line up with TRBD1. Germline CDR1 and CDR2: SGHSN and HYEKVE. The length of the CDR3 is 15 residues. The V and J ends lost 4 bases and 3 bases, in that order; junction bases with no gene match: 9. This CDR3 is CASSFGTGGDTEVFF. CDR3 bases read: TGTGCCAGCTCCTTCGGGACAGGAGGGGACACAGAAGTCTTC.

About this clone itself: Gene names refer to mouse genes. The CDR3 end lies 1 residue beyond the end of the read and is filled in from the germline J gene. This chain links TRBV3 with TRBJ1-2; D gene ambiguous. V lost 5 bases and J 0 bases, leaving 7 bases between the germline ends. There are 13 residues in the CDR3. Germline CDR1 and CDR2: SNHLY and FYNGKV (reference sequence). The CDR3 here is CASSPSANSDYTF. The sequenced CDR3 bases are TGTGCCAGCAGCCCCTCAGCAAACTCCGACTACACC.

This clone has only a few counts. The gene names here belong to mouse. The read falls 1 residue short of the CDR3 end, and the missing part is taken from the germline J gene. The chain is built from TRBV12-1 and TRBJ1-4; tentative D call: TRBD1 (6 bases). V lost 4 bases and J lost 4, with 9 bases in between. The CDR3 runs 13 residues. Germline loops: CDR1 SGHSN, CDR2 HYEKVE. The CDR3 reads CASSRDINERLFF. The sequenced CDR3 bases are TGTGCCAGCTCCCGGGACATCAACGAAAGATTATTT.

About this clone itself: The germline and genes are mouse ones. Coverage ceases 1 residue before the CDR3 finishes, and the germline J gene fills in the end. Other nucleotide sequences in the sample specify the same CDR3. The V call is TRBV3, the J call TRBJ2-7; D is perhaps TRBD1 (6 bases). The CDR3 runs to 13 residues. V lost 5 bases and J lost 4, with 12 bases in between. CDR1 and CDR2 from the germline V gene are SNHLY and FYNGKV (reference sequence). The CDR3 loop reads CASSPPGQYEQYF. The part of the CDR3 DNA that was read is TGTGCCAGCAGCCCACCGGGACAATATGAACAGTAC.

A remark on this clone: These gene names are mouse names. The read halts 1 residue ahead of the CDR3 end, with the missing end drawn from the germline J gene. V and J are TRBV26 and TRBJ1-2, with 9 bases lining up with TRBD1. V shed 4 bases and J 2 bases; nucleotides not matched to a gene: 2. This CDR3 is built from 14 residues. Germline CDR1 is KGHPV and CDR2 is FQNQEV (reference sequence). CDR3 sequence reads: CASSRDRANSDYTF. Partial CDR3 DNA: TGTGCCAGCAGTCGGGACAGGGCGAACTCCGACTACACC. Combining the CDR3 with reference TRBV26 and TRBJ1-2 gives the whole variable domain NSKVIQTPRYLVKGQGQKAKMRCIPEKGHPVVFWYQQNKNNEFKFLINFQNQEVLQQIDMTEKRFSAECPSNSPCSLEIQSSEAGDSALYLCASSRDRANSDYTFGSGTRLLVI.

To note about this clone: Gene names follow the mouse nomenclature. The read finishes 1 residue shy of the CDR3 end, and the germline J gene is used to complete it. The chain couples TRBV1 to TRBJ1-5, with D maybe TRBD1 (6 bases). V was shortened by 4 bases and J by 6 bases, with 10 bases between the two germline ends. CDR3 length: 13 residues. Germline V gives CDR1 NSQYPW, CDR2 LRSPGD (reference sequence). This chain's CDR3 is CTCSGTEGQAPLF. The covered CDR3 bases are TGCACCTGCAGTGGGACAGAGGGCCAGGCTCCGCTT. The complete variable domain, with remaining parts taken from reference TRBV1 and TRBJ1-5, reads VTLLEQNPRWRLVPRGQAVNLRCILKNSQYPWMSWYQQDLQKQLQWLFTLRSPGDKEVKSLPGADYLATRVTDTELRLQVANMSQGRTLYCTCSGTEGQAPLFGEGTRLSVL.

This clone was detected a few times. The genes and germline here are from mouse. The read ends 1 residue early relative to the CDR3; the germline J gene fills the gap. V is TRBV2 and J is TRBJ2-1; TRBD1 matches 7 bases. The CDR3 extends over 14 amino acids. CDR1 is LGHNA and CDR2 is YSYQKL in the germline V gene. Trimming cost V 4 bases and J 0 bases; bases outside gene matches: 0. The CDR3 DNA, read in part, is TGTGCCAGCAGCCGACAGGGTAACTATGCTGAGCAGTTC. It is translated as CASSRQGNYAEQF. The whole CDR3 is CASSRQGNYAEQFF.

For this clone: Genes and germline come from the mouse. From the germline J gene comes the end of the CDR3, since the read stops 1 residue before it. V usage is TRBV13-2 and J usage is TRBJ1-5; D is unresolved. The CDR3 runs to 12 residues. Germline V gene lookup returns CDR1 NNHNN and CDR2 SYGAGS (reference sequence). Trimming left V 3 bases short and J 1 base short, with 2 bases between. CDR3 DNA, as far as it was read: TGTGCCAGCGGTGCAAACAACCAGGCTCCGCTT. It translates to CASGANNQAPL. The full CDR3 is CASGANNQAPLF.

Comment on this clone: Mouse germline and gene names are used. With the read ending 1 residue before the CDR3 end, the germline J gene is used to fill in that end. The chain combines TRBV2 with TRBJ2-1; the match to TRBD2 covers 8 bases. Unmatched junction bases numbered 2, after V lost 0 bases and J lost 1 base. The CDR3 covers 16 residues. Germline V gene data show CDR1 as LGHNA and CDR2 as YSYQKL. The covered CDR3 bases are TGTGCCAGCAGCCAAGATTCTGGGGGGAACTATGCTGAGCAGTTC. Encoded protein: CASSQDSGGNYAEQF. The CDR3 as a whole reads CASSQDSGGNYAEQFF.